Presented here are 13 T cell receptor beta chains from one specimen sequenced in a study of graft-versus-host responses after intestinal transplantation. No antigen has been assigned to these receptors. TCRdb keeps only in-frame clones here, not all; method: immunoSEQ multiplex PCR. The data show some 140,000 clones, with nearly 95% seen just once and 0.15% to 0.2% held by the top ten. The sequencing used unstimulated CD4+ T cells sorted from spleen or lymph node cells, collected before intestinal transplant. The source is a human donor who received an intestinal transplant.

V gene TRBV5-4 combines with J gene TRBJ2-3; either TRBD1 or TRBD2 may supply D (5 bases each). V was clipped by 0 bases and J by 6 bases, with 14 bases between them. CDR3 length equals 15 residues. CDR1 and CDR2 (germline): SGHNT, YYREEE (reference sequence). This CDR3 is CASSLGGSEVDTQYF. The DNA for the CDR3 is TGTGCCAGCAGCTTGGGGGGGAGTGAAGTCGATACGCAGTATTTT.

This chain uses TRBV2 with TRBJ2-7; 7 nucleotides agree with TRBD1. The CDR3 has 13 amino acids. Germline trimming cut 6 bases from V and 3 bases from J; bases unmatched to any gene: 5. Germline CDR1 is SNHLY and CDR2 is FYNNEI. The chain's CDR3 is CASSERTGYEQYF. CDR3 in DNA: TGTGCCAGCAGCGAAAGGACAGGCTACGAGCAGTACTTC.

In its sample, this clone was seen once. The rearrangement uses TRBV15 and TRBJ1-3, with 11 bases lining up with TRBD1. J gave up 8 bases and V 1 base, and 7 bases lay outside the gene matches. CDR3 length: 16 residues. The germline V gene encodes CDR1 LNHNV and CDR2 YYDKDF (reference sequence). The CDR3 here is CATSRGDRGSGDTIYF. In DNA form, the CDR3 reads TGTGCCACCAGCAGAGGGGACAGGGGGTCCGGCGACACCATATATTTT.

The rearrangement joins TRBV7-3 to TRBJ2-2; 7 nucleotides match TRBD2. The trim removed 5 bases at V and 4 bases at J, leaving 7 bases unmatched. The CDR3 is made up of 15 amino acids. In germline, CDR1 is SGHTA, CDR2 FQGTGA. DNA of the CDR3: TGTGCCAGCAGCCCTGTCGGGGGGACCACCGGGGAGCTGTTTTTT. Its protein is CASSPVGGTTGELFF.

This chain uses TRBV19 with TRBJ1-4; D perhaps matches TRBD1 (6 bases). V lost 3 bases, J lost 4 bases, and 12 bases lay in between. The length of the CDR3 is 15 residues. Germline V CDR1 and CDR2: LNHDA, SQIVND (reference sequence). The CDR3 here is CASSINTGYNEKLFF. CDR3 coding DNA: TGTGCCAGTAGTATCAACACAGGGTATAATGAAAAACTGTTTTTT.

The J gene is TRBJ2-7, the V gene TRBV28; D uncertain. V shed 5 bases and J shed 0 bases, with 14 bases lying between them. This CDR3 has 15 residues. CDR1 and CDR2 from the germline V gene are MDHEN and SYDVKM. The DNA of the CDR3 is TGTGCCAGCAGTCACCAGACGGCGAGCTCCTACGAGCAGTACTTC. This encodes CASSHQTASSYEQYF.

The J gene is TRBJ2-7, the V gene TRBV7-6; no firm D call. The V gene's germline CDR1 is SGHVS and CDR2 FNYEAQ. V dropped 5 bases and J dropped 5 bases, with 19 bases sitting between them. The CDR3 covers 15 residues. CDR3 nucleotides: TGTGCCAGCAGCCCCCGCCAGGCTGGGTCCCACGAGCAGTACTTC. Its protein is CASSPRQAGSHEQYF. The full variable domain, completed using reference TRBV7-6 and TRBJ2-7, is GAGVSQSPRYKVTKRGQDVALRCDPISGHVSLYWYRQALGQGPEFLTYFNYEAQQDKSGLPNDRFSAERPEGSISTLTIQRTEQRDSAMYRCASSPRQAGSHEQYFGPGTRLTVT.

The chain carries TRBV15 and TRBJ1-4; D gene unclear. The CDR3 covers 17 residues. CDR1 and CDR2 from the germline V gene are LNHNV and YYDKDF (reference sequence). The germline V and J ends were trimmed by 6 bases and 0 bases, with 17 bases remaining between them. For the CDR3, the DNA is TGTGCCACCAGGAGTGGTTCAAATAAAGCAACTAATGAAAAACTGTTTTTT. Protein product: CATRSGSNKATNEKLFF.

The chain carries TRBV19 and TRBJ2-3, with D maybe TRBD1 (5 bases). V lost 7 bases and J lost 0, with 11 bases in between. The CDR3 has 14 residues. Germline CDR1 reads LNHDA; CDR2 reads SQIVND (reference sequence). The CDR3 coding sequence is TGTGCCAGTAAAAGGGGCGCGAGCACAGATACGCAGTATTTT. This translates into CASKRGASTDTQYF.

The CDR3 sequence: CASSWDSTDTQYF. The CDR3 region has the DNA TGTGCCAGCAGCTGGGACAGCACAGATACGCAGTATTTT. The rearrangement uses TRBV5-4 and TRBJ2-3; D tentatively reads TRBD1 or TRBD2 (5 bases each). Germline loops: CDR1 SGHNT, CDR2 YYREEE (reference sequence). The CDR3 spans 13 residues. The V end was cut by 3 bases, the J end by 0 bases, with 5 bases between.

This chain connects TRBV25-1 to TRBJ2-5; D is possibly TRBD1 (6 bases). This CDR3 has 14 residues. The V end lost 5 bases, the J end lost 5 bases, and 15 bases lay between the germline ends. CDR1 and CDR2 (germline): MGHDK, SYGVNS. The chain's CDR3 is CASSIRGGRETQYF. In DNA, the CDR3 is TGTGCCAGCAGTATCAGGGGTGGCAGGGAGACCCAGTACTTC.

This chain uses TRBV6-5 with TRBJ1-1, with 7 bases identical to TRBD1. This CDR3 spans 14 amino acids. CDR1 is MNHEY and CDR2 is SVGAGI in the germline V gene. Trimming at V came to 6 bases and at J to 0 bases, leaving 4 bases not matched to a gene. The CDR3 reads CASRAGTVNTEAFF. CDR3 bases: TGTGCCAGCAGGGCCGGGACAGTGAACACTGAAGCTTTCTTT.

The V and J genes are TRBV20-1 and TRBJ2-1, with unresolved D. Trimming took off 5 bases at V and 8 bases at J, with 10 bases between the two ends. CDR3 size: 11 residues. Per the germline V gene, CDR1 is DFQATT and CDR2 is SNEGSKA (reference sequence). CDR3 amino acids: CSAPVEDEQFF. The DNA of the CDR3 is TGCAGTGCTCCCGTAGAGGATGAGCAGTTCTTC.